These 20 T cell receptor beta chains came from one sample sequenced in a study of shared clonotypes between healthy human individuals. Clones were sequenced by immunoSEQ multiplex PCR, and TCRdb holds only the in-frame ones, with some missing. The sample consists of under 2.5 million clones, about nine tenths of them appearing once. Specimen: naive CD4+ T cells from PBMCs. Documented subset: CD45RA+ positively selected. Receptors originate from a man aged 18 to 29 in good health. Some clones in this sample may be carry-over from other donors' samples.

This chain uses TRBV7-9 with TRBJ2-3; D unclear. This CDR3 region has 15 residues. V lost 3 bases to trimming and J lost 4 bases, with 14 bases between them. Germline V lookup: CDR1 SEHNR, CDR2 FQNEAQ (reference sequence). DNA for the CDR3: TGTGCCAGCAGCTTTTTGGGCGGCCAACCAGATACGCAGTATTTT. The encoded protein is CASSFLGGQPDTQYF.

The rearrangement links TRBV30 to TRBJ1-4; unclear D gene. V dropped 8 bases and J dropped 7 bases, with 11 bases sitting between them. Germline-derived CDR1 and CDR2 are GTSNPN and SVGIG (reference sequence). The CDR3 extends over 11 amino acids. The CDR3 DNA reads TGTGCCGCGAACCCGGTTGAAAAACTGTTTTTT. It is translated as CAANPVEKLFF.

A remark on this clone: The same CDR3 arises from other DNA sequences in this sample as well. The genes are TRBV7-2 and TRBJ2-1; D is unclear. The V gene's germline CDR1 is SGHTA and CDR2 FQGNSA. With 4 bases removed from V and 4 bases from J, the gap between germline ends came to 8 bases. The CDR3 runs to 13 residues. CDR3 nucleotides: TGTGCCAGCAGCTCAACGAGGTACAATGAGCAGTTCTTC. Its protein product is CASSSTRYNEQFF.

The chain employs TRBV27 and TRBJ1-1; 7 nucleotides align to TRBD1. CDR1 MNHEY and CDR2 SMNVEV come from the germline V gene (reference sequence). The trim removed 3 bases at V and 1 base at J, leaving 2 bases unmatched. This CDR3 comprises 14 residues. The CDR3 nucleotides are TGTGCCAGCAGTTTCTCAGGGGGGAACACTGAAGCTTTCTTT. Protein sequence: CASSFSGGNTEAFF.

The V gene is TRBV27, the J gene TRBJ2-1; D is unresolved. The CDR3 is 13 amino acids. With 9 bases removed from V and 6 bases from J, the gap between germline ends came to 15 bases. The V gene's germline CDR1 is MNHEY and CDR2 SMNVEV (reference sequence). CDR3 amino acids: CASLRLSSNEQFF. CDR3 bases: TGTGCCAGTCTGCGACTTTCGAGCAATGAGCAGTTCTTC.

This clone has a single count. The CDR3 bases are TGTGCCAGTAAGCTAGTGGGGACGGGAAACTACGAGCAGTACTTC. It is translated as CASKLVGTGNYEQYF. The chain couples TRBV19 to TRBJ2-7; D is perhaps TRBD1 or TRBD2 (5 bases each). This CDR3 comprises 15 residues. Trimming stripped 7 bases from V and 3 bases from J, with 19 bases between. Looked up from germline, CDR1 is LNHDA and CDR2 is SQIVND (reference sequence).

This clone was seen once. CDR3 residues: CASSQGKGETQYF. In DNA form, the CDR3 reads TGTGCCAGCTCGCAGGGGAAAGGAGAGACCCAGTACTTC. V is TRBV18 and J is TRBJ2-5, with a tentative D call TRBD1 (6 bases). The CDR3 has 13 residues. Trimming cost V 6 bases and J 4 bases, with 12 bases left between them. Germline V gene sequence: CDR1 KGHSH, CDR2 LQKENI.

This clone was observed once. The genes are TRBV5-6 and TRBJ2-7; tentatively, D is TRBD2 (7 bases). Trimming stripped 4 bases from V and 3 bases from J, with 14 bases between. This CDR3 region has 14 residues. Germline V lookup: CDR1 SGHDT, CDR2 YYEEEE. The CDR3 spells CASSLGGAFYEQYF. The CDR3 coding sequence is TGTGCCAGCAGCCTAGGGGGGGCATTCTACGAGCAGTACTTC. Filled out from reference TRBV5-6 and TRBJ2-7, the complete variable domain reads DAGVTQSPTHLIKTRGQQVTLRCSPKSGHDTVSWYQQALGQGPQFIFQYYEEEERQRGNFPDRFSGHQFPNYSSELNVNALLLGDSALYLCASSLGGAFYEQYFGPGTRLTVT.

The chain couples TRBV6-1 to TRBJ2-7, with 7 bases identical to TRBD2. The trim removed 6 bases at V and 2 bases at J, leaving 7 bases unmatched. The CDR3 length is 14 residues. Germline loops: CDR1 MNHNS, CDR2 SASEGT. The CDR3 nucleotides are TGTGCCAGCAGGGACCCCGGGGGGACCTACGAGCAGTACTTC. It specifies CASRDPGGTYEQYF.

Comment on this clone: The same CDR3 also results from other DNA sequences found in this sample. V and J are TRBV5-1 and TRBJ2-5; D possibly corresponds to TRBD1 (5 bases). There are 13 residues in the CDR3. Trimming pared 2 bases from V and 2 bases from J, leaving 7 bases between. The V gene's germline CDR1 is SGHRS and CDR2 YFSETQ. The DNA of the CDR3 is TGCGCCAGCAGCTTAGGGGATCAAGAGACCCAGTACTTC. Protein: CASSLGDQETQYF.

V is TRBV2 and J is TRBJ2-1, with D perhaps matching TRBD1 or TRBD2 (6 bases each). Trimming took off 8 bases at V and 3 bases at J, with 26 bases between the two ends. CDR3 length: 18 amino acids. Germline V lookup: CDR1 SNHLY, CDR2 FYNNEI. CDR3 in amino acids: CASLEGGTYTSFYNEQFF. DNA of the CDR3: TGTGCCAGCCTCGAAGGGGGGACCTATACATCATTCTACAATGAGCAGTTCTTC.

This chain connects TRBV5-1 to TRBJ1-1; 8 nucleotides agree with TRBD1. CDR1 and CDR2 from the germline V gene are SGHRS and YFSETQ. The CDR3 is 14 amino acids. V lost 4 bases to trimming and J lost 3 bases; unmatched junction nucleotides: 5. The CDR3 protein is CASSRGQADTEAFF. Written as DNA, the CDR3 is TGCGCCAGCAGCAGGGGACAGGCCGACACTGAAGCTTTCTTT. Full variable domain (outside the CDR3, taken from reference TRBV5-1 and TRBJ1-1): KAGVTQTPRYLIKTRGQQVTLSCSPISGHRSVSWYQQTPGQGLQFLFEYFSETQRNKGNFPGRFSGRQFSNSRSEMNVSTLELGDSALYLCASSRGQADTEAFFGQGTRLTVV.

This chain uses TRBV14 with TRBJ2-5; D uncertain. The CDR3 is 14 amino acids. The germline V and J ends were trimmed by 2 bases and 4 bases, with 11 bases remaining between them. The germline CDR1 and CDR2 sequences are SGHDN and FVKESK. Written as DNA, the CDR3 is TGTGCCAGCAGCCAAAGGTTCACACTAGAGACCCAGTACTTC. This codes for CASSQRFTLETQYF.

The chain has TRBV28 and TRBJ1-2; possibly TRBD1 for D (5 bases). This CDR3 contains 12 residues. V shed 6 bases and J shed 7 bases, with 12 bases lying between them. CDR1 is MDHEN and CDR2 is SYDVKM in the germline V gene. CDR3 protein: CASSQPGLGYTF. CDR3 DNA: TGTGCCAGCAGCCAACCAGGGCTTGGCTACACCTTC.

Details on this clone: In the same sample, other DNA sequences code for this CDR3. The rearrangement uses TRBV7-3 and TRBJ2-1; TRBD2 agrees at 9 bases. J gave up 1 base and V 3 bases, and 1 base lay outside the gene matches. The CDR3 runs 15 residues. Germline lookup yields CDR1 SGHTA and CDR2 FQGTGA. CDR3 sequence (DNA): TGTGCCAGCAGCTTGAGCGGGAGGTCCTACAATGAGCAGTTCTTC. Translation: CASSLSGRSYNEQFF.

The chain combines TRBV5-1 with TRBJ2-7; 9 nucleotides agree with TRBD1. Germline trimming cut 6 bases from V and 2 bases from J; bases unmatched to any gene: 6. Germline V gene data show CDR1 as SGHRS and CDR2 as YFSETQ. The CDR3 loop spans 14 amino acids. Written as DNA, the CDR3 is TGCGCCAGCAAGACCGGGACAGGGCCCTACGAGCAGTACTTC. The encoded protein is CASKTGTGPYEQYF.

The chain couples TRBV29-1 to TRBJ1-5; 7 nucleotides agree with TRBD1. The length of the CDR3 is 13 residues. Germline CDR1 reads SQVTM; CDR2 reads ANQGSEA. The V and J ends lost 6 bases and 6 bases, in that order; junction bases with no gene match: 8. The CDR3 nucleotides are TGCAGCGTGCAGACAGGGATCTCTCAGCCCCAGCATTTT. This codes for CSVQTGISQPQHF.

The CDR3 sequence is CASSQTGTSGSSTDTQYF. The CDR3 DNA reads as TGCGCCAGCAGCCAGACCGGGACTAGCGGGAGTTCCACAGATACGCAGTATTTT. This chain connects TRBV4-3 to TRBJ2-3; the match to TRBD2 covers 14 bases. Trimming removed 3 bases from V and 2 bases from J; junction bases left unmatched: 7. Germline CDR1 reads LGHNA; CDR2 reads YSLEER. The CDR3 spans 18 residues.

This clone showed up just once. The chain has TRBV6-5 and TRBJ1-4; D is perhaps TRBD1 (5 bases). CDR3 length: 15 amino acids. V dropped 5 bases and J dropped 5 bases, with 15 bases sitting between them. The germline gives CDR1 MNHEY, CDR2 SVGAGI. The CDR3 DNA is TGTGCCAGCAGTCGACTAGGGCGACAGAATGAAAAACTGTTTTTT. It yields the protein CASSRLGRQNEKLFF.

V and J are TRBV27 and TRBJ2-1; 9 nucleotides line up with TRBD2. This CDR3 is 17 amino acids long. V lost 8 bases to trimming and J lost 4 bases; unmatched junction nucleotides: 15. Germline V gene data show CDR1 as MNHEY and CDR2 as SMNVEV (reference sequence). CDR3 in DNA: TGTGCCAGCTCGCCTCTATGGACTAGCGAGTTATACAATGAGCAGTTCTTC. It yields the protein CASSPLWTSELYNEQFF.